These T cell receptor beta chains were read from a single sample in a study of T-cell reconstitution after alpha-beta-depleted transplantation in children. TCRdb processed the PCR reads anew with MiXCR; each CDR3 protein has one entry. The sample records 450,000 to 550,000 distinct CDR3 sequences, around 10% being singletons. The source was PBMCs, mostly from graft donor cells, collected 180 days after TCRalphabeta/CD19-depleted stem cell transplant. These receptors were obtained from a female patient aged 2-10 years who had a stem cell transplant for aplastic anemia, so the T cells may come from the graft donor. The CDR3 runs from the conserved cysteine through the conserved F or W. Fields, in order: J gene, clone size, D gene, V gene, CDR3 protein, CDR3 DNA. D genes are given only for firm matches. For some rows the clone size is stated as once, few or many, or as a class when expanded; others skip it.

>TRBJ2-2|many|TRBD2|TRBV28
CASSPNRLAGHTGELFF
TGTGCCAGCAGTCCAAATCGACTAGCGGGCCACACCGGGGAGCTGTTTTTT
>TRBJ2-2|few|TRBD1|TRBV19
CASSPGGSVTGELFF
TGTGCCAGTAGCCCAGGGGGTAGTGTGACCGGGGAGCTGTTTTTT
>TRBJ1-6|once|-|TRBV30
CAWNELRAVNSPLHF
TGTGCCTGGAATGAGCTGAGGGCCGTTAATTCACCCCTCCACTTT
>TRBJ2-7|many|TRBD2|TRBV6-5
CASSYSLAGGLNEQYF
TGTGCCAGCAGTTACTCCCTCGCGGGAGGCCTCAACGAGCAGTACTTC
>TRBJ1-1|-|-|TRBV6-5
CASIYGTPGTEAFF
TGTGCCAGCATTTACGGGACCCCTGGCACTGAAGCTTTCTTT
>TRBJ2-3|few|TRBD2|TRBV7-9
CASRPTSGRNTDTQYF
TGTGCCAGCAGACCTACTAGCGGGAGAAACACAGATACGCAGTATTTT
>TRBJ2-3|many|-|TRBV24-1
CATSDLGLADTQYF
TGTGCCACCAGTGACCTGGGACTCGCAGATACGCAGTATTTT
>TRBJ2-5|few|TRBD1|TRBV28
CASSPRQGATQYF
TGTGCCAGCAGTCCCCGACAGGGAGCGACCCAGTACTTC
>TRBJ1-2|-|-|TRBV7-2
CASSLMGHTSNYGYTF
TGTGCCAGCAGCTTAATGGGACACACTTCTAACTATGGCTACACCTTC
>TRBJ1-4|-|TRBD1|TRBV12-3/TRBV12-4
CASSFWIGQEEKLFF
TGTGCCAGCAGTTTCTGGATCGGACAGGAGGAAAAACTGTTTTTT
>TRBJ2-7|-|-|TRBV5-1
CASSFETTVDEQYF
TGCGCCAGCAGCTTCGAGACAACTGTGGACGAGCAGTACTTC
>TRBJ2-4|-|TRBD2|TRBV7-6
CASSPGLAGGLAKNIQYF
TGTGCCAGCAGCCCGGGACTAGCGGGGGGTTTAGCCAAAAACATTCAGTACTTC
>TRBJ2-7|few|-|TRBV12-3/TRBV12-4
CASSLGSSAYEQYF
TGTGCCAGCAGTTTGGGAAGTAGCGCCTACGAGCAGTACTTC
>TRBJ1-5|few|-|TRBV7-2
CASSHHAGGNQPQHF
TGTGCCAGCAGCCACCACGCGGGGGGGAATCAGCCCCAGCATTTT